The 25 T cell receptor beta chains below come from one sample, sequenced in a study of blood T cell repertoires in COVID-19. Repertoires were generated with immunoSEQ multiplex PCR, while TCRdb's copy carries only in-frame clones and drops some. This sample has roughly 170,000 clones; roughly 90% occur once, and the top ten carry about a fifth. The material sequenced was peripheral blood. All receptors derive from a man between 65 and 85 years old with active or convalescent COVID-19.

This clone was detected once. The CDR3 sequence is CASKGAGYSGANVLTF. The CDR3 nucleotides are TGTGCCAGCAAAGGGGCAGGGTACTCTGGGGCCAACGTCCTGACTTTC. This chain connects TRBV7-8 to TRBJ2-6; D may be TRBD1 (5 bases). The CDR3 has 16 amino acids. Germline CDR1 reads SGHVS; CDR2 reads FQNEAQ. V lost 7 bases and J lost 0, with 13 bases in between.

Only one count was recorded for this clone. The chain combines TRBV6-5 with TRBJ2-1, with D perhaps matching TRBD2 (5 bases). Germline V CDR1 and CDR2: MNHEY, SVGAGI. The CDR3 consists of 10 residues. V dropped 11 bases and J dropped 7 bases, with 9 bases sitting between them. As DNA, the CDR3 is TGTGCCGTCGGGGAAAATGAGCAGTTCTTC. Protein: CAVGENEQFF.

The V call is TRBV6-5, the J call TRBJ1-2, with D tentatively TRBD1 (5 bases). The ends were cut back, 3 bases at V and 6 bases at J, with 14 bases in the middle. Looked up from germline, CDR1 is MNHEY and CDR2 is SVGAGI. The CDR3 has 14 amino acids. The CDR3 spells CASSYQDTRDGYTF. CDR3 in DNA: TGTGCCAGCAGTTATCAGGACACCCGTGATGGCTACACCTTC.

In the case of this clone: The junction shows a germline mismatch at one end, possibly a read error. V usage is TRBV7-2 and J usage is TRBJ2-1, with 13 bases lining up with TRBD2. CDR1 is SGHTA and CDR2 is FQGNSA in the germline V gene. The CDR3 consists of 14 residues. The CDR3 sequence is CASSVGLAGQWGVF. CDR3 nucleotide sequence: TGTGCCAGCAGCGTGGGACTAGCGGGGCAGTGGGGAGTCTTC.

V and J are TRBV4-3 and TRBJ1-4; 9 bases align to TRBD1. The CDR3 spans 15 residues. The V gene's germline CDR1 is LGHNA and CDR2 YSLEER. The V and J ends lost 3 bases and 8 bases, in that order; junction bases with no gene match: 7. Written as DNA, the CDR3 is TGCGCCAGCAGCCAGGACAGGGGACTACAAGAAAAACTGTTTTTT. It yields the protein CASSQDRGLQEKLFF.

This chain connects TRBV6-2 or TRBV6-3 to TRBJ1-5, with 9 bases aligning to TRBD1. The CDR3 consists of 17 residues. Germline trimming cut 6 bases from V and 0 bases from J; bases unmatched to any gene: 9. Germline values: CDR1 MNHEY, CDR2 SVGEGT. CDR3 in amino acids: CASSPPPGQGSNQPQHF. In nucleotides, the CDR3 is TGTGCCAGCAGCCCCCCCCCGGGACAGGGTAGCAATCAGCCCCAGCATTTT.

The J gene is TRBJ2-5, the V gene TRBV6-5; D is perhaps TRBD2 (6 bases). V was cut by 10 bases and J by 1 base, with 16 bases left in between. The CDR3 length is 14 residues. The germline V gene has CDR1 MNHEY and CDR2 SVGAGI. The CDR3 here is CATLSRGSQETQYF. The CDR3 DNA reads TGTGCCACCTTAAGCCGGGGGAGCCAAGAGACCCAGTACTTC.

The rearrangement joins TRBV6-1 to TRBJ1-4; no clear D. The CDR3 contains 18 residues. Germline V CDR1 and CDR2: MNHNS, SASEGT. V was cut by 2 bases and J by 4 bases, with 20 bases left in between. This CDR3 reads CASSEPYTTNRFNEKLFF. CDR3 DNA: TGTGCCAGCAGTGAACCTTACACCACGAACCGATTTAATGAAAAACTGTTTTTT.

The CDR3 sequence is CASRFGANTEAFF. The CDR3 DNA is TGTGCCAGCAGGTTTGGGGCGAACACTGAAGCTTTCTTT. This chain connects TRBV25-1 to TRBJ1-1; maybe TRBD1 (5 bases). The CDR3 is made up of 13 amino acids. Trimming pared 6 bases from V and 1 base from J, leaving 9 bases between. Germline CDR1 reads MGHDK; CDR2 reads SYGVNS.

The V call is TRBV7-3, the J call TRBJ2-1; 11 bases align to TRBD1. V lost 4 bases, J lost 6 bases, and 5 bases stayed unmatched. Germline lookup yields CDR1 SGHTA and CDR2 FQGTGA. This CDR3 has 15 amino acids. In DNA, the CDR3 is TGTGCCAGCAGCTCGACCGGGACAGGGGGCAATGAGCAGTTCTTC. It translates to CASSSTGTGGNEQFF.

The rearrangement joins TRBV10-3 to TRBJ1-4; TRBD1 agrees at 10 bases. V shed 7 bases, J shed 3 bases, and the junction held 8 bases outside the gene matches. Germline V gene data show CDR1 as ENHRY and CDR2 as SYGVKD. CDR3 length: 16 amino acids. CDR3 sequence reads: CAIKKGDRGANEKLFF. For the CDR3, the DNA is TGTGCCATCAAGAAGGGGGACAGGGGTGCTAATGAAAAACTGTTTTTT.

This chain connects TRBV25-1 to TRBJ1-2; D is undetermined. Trimming removed 2 bases from V and 6 bases from J, with 16 bases in between. Germline CDR1 is MGHDK and CDR2 is SYGVNS. The length of the CDR3 is 15 residues. This chain's CDR3 is CASSEPGELSDGYTF. For the CDR3, the DNA is TGTGCCAGCAGTGAACCGGGAGAGCTAAGTGATGGCTACACCTTC.

This chain links TRBV28 with TRBJ2-3; a possible D gene is TRBD2 (6 bases). The CDR3 has 17 amino acids. In germline, CDR1 is MDHEN, CDR2 SYDVKM. Trimming took 6 bases from V and 3 from J, leaving 22 bases between them. CDR3 DNA: TGTGCCAGCAGCGGCCCGGGGGTCACTAGCAGGACAGATACGCAGTATTTT. Translation: CASSGPGVTSRTDTQYF.

This sequence joins TRBV7-2 and TRBJ1-1, with D possibly being TRBD1 (6 bases). The CDR3 has 15 residues. Germline CDR1 and CDR2: SGHTA and FQGNSA. Trimming took off 1 base at V and 4 bases at J, with 13 bases between the two ends. CDR3 bases: TGTGCCAGCAGCTTAGGTAGCAGGGGTGGCACTGAAGCTTTCTTT. Protein product: CASSLGSRGGTEAFF.

The V and J genes are TRBV5-1 and TRBJ1-2; D is undetermined. The CDR3 consists of 13 residues. Germline CDR1 and CDR2: SGHRS and YFSETQ. Trimming stripped 0 bases from V and 5 bases from J, with 8 bases between. This CDR3 reads CASSLGHEYGYTF. The CDR3 coding sequence is TGCGCCAGCAGCTTGGGCCACGAGTATGGCTACACCTTC.

This chain links TRBV7-3 with TRBJ2-7, with TRBD2 matching 7 bases. The CDR3 sequence is 16 residues long. The germline gives CDR1 SGHTA, CDR2 FQGTGA. Trimming cost V 2 bases and J 0 bases; bases outside gene matches: 7. CDR3 sequence (DNA): TGTGCCAGCAGCTTAGGTCCTAGCGGCGGCTCCTACGAGCAGTACTTC. It encodes CASSLGPSGGSYEQYF.

The chain links TRBV9 to TRBJ2-1; D perhaps matches TRBD2 (5 bases). There are 14 residues in the CDR3. V gave up 1 base and J gave up 2 bases, with 7 bases separating them. Germline CDR1 and CDR2: SGDLS and YYNGEE. CDR3 nucleotide sequence: TGTGCCAGCAGCGTATCCGGGACCTACAATGAGCAGTTCTTC. It is translated as CASSVSGTYNEQFF.

The CDR3 sequence is CASSQGPLWAGGTEAFF. The CDR3 DNA is TGCGCCAGCAGCCAAGGTCCCTTATGGGCAGGGGGCACTGAAGCTTTCTTT. The V gene is TRBV4-3, the J gene TRBJ1-1; 7 nucleotides align to TRBD1. Per germline, CDR1 LGHNA and CDR2 YSLEER. Losses at the gene ends were 1 base for V and 4 bases for J; bases not matched to a gene: 12. CDR3 length equals 17 residues.

The rearrangement joins TRBV19 to TRBJ2-7; 11 nucleotides agree with TRBD1. The CDR3 has 16 amino acids. CDR1 LNHDA and CDR2 SQIVND come from the germline V gene (reference sequence). V shed 4 bases and J 2 bases; nucleotides not matched to a gene: 7. The CDR3: CASSSGPGQGAYEQYF. CDR3 DNA sequence: TGTGCCAGTAGTAGCGGGCCGGGACAGGGGGCCTACGAGCAGTACTTC.

The chain carries TRBV7-9 and TRBJ1-5; a possible D gene is TRBD1 (6 bases). Germline V gene sequence: CDR1 SEHNR, CDR2 FQNEAQ (reference sequence). CDR3 size: 17 residues. Deletions cut 8 bases from V and 3 bases from J, with 23 bases between. The CDR3 DNA reads TGTGCCAGCGCTTATGGTTTAACAGGGAGATCCAATCAGCCCCAGCATTTT. Its protein is CASAYGLTGRSNQPQHF.

V usage is TRBV6-5 and J usage is TRBJ2-2, with 7 bases matching TRBD1. V shed 2 bases and J 4 bases; nucleotides not matched to a gene: 7. The length of the CDR3 is 16 residues. CDR1 is MNHEY and CDR2 is SVGAGI in the germline V gene. This CDR3 reads CASSYLTTGSTGELFF. The CDR3 DNA sequence: TGTGCCAGCAGTTACCTAACGACAGGGAGCACCGGGGAGCTGTTTTTT.

The chain has TRBV6-1 and TRBJ1-2; TRBD1 matches at 7 bases. CDR1 is MNHNS and CDR2 is SASEGT in the germline V gene. V lost 0 bases, J lost 4 bases, and 8 bases stayed unmatched. The CDR3 is made up of 16 amino acids. The CDR3 DNA is TGTGCCAGCAGTGAAGCCCCGGGACAGCTTCTCTATGGCTACACCTTC. Residues: CASSEAPGQLLYGYTF.

The rearrangement joins TRBV5-8 to TRBJ1-2; TRBD1 matches 9 bases. CDR1 and CDR2 from the germline V gene are SGHTS and YDEGEE. The CDR3 is made up of 16 amino acids. V lost 4 bases, J lost 6 bases, and 13 bases stayed unmatched. DNA for the CDR3: TGTGCCAGCAGCCAAGGGACAGGGATATTGGGTCATGGCTACACCTTC. It translates to CASSQGTGILGHGYTF.

The V call is TRBV7-9, the J call TRBJ1-2; TRBD1 is a possible D gene (6 bases). Between the trimmed V and J ends, which lost 7 bases and 5 bases, there was a span of 26 bases. The CDR3 consists of 17 residues. CDR1 and CDR2 from the germline V gene are SEHNR and FQNEAQ (reference sequence). CDR3 DNA: TGTGCCAGCACCTCCCCTTTAGCGGGACATAAGGGTTATGGCTACACCTTC. Translated: CASTSPLAGHKGYGYTF.

In DNA, the CDR3 is TGCGCCAGCAGCCCCGCGACAGCTAACTATGGCTACACCTTC. Amino acids: CASSPATANYGYTF. The V call is TRBV5-1, the J call TRBJ1-2; a possible D gene is TRBD1 (5 bases). Between the trimmed V and J ends, which lost 4 bases and 0 bases, there was a span of 10 bases. Germline CDR1 SGHRS, CDR2 YFSETQ. CDR3 length: 14 residues.